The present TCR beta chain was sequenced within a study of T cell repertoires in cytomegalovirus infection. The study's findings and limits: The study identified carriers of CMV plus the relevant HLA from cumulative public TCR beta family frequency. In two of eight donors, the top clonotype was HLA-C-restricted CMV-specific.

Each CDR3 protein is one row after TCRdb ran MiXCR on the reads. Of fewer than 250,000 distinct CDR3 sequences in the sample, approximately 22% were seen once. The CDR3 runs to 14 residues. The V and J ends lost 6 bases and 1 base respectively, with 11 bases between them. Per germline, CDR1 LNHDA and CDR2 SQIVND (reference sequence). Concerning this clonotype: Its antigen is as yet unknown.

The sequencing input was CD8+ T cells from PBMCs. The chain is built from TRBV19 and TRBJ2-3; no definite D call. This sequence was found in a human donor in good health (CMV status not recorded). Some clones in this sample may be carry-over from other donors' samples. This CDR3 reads CASSPNGGTDTQYF. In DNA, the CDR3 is TGTGCCAGTAGCCCTAACGGAGGCACAGATACGCAGTATTTT.